This note documents a single T cell receptor (beta chain) sequence. Its recognized antigen is unknown. Qualities for individual bases were not recorded, and no much larger clone is one base off. CDR1 and CDR2 are read off the germline V gene (reference sequence) as WNHNN and SYGVQD. Trimming at the junction amounts to 0 bases on V and 8 bases on J, and the germline ends lie 16 bases apart. CDR3 length: 16 amino acids, cysteine to phenylalanine. Only the CDR3 DNA stays, 48 bases, in frame from base 1. Libraries were prepared through the immunoSEQ multiplex PCR assay. TCRdb mirrors the immuneACCESS table, restricted to in-frame sequences. Some clones are absent from its copies; in checked studies, under half trace to an unresolved V gene, and the reason for the others is unknown. The sample table lists some 79,000 clones, roughly 90% of them with a count of one. The ten largest clones capture around 3.8% of the sample.

The data were taken from a study of control samples from healthy donors and cancer patients (dated by TCRdb to the early 2020s). Material: blood. Recombination connected TRBV10-1 to TRBJ1-4; TRBD1 is perhaps the D gene, given 5 matching bases. This TCR was recovered from a woman aged 45-65 years in good health. The CDR3 loop reads CASSESLPGLGEKLFF. The sequenced DNA is TGCGCCAGCAGTGAGTCGTTACCGGGACTTGGCGAAAAACTGTTTTTT.